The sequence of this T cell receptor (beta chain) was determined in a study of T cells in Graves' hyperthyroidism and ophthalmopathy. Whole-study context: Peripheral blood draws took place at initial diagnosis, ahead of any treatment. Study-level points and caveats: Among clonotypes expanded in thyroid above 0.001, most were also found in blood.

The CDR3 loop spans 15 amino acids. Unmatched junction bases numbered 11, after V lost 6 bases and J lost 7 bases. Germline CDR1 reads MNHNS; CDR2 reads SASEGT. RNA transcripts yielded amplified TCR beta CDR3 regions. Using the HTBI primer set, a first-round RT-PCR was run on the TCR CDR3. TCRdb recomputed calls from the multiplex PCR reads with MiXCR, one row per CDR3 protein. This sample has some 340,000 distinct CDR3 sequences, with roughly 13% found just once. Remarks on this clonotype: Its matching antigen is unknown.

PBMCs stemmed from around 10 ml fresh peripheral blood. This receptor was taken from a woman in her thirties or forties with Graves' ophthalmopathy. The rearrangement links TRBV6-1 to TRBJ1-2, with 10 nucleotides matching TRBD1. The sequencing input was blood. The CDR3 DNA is TGTGCCAGCAGACCTCCGGGACAGGGGATTCGTGGCTACACCTTC. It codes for CASRPPGQGIRGYTF.